This passage covers 5 T cell receptor beta chains from one sample sequenced in a study of blood T cell repertoires in COVID-19. Here immunoSEQ multiplex PCR was the method, and the copy in TCRdb shows in-frame clones only, minus some. The sample lists just over 95,000 clones, 82% occurring once. Sequenced input: peripheral blood. The source is an elderly man with acute or convalescent COVID-19.

The chain employs TRBV5-1 and TRBJ2-7, with D perhaps TRBD1 (5 bases). The CDR3 runs to 15 residues. Germline V gives CDR1 SGHRS, CDR2 YFSETQ. V lost 2 bases and J 0 bases, leaving 12 bases between the germline ends. The CDR3 bases are TGCGCCAGCAGCTTAGGTGACAGTCCCTCCTACGAGCAGTACTTC. This translates into CASSLGDSPSYEQYF.

Here the CDR3 reads CASSSRLSYNEQFF. The CDR3 DNA reads as TGTGCCAGCAGCTCCCGACTTTCCTACAATGAGCAGTTCTTC. This chain connects TRBV5-6 to TRBJ2-1; D is undetermined. V was pared by 3 bases and J by 1 base, with 8 bases between. Looked up from germline, CDR1 is SGHDT and CDR2 is YYEEEE. The CDR3 is 14 amino acids.

The chain is built from TRBV28 and TRBJ2-1; 10 nucleotides align to TRBD1. V was pared by 7 bases and J by 9 bases, with 3 bases of the junction left unmatched. Per the germline V gene, CDR1 is MDHEN and CDR2 is SYDVKM. This CDR3 is 12 amino acids long. The CDR3: CASMTGGFEQFF. DNA for the CDR3: TGTGCCAGCATGACAGGGGGCTTTGAGCAGTTCTTC.

The chain combines TRBV5-4 with TRBJ2-1; no firm D call. This CDR3 is built from 12 residues. Trimming cost V 9 bases and J 6 bases, with 13 bases left between them. CDR1 SGHNT and CDR2 YYREEE come from the germline V gene (reference sequence). In DNA form, the CDR3 reads TGTGCCACTTTTACTCGGAGCAATGAGCAGTTCTTC. The encoded protein is CATFTRSNEQFF.

This chain joins TRBV19 and TRBJ2-5; TRBD2 aligns across 14 bases. This CDR3 contains 17 residues. Unmatched junction bases numbered 9, after V lost 3 bases and J lost 6 bases. The germline CDR1 and CDR2 sequences are LNHDA and SQIVND (reference sequence). The CDR3 bases are TGTGCCAGTAGTATTTACGGACTAGCGGGAGGATTAAAGACCCAGTACTTC. It translates to CASSIYGLAGGLKTQYF.